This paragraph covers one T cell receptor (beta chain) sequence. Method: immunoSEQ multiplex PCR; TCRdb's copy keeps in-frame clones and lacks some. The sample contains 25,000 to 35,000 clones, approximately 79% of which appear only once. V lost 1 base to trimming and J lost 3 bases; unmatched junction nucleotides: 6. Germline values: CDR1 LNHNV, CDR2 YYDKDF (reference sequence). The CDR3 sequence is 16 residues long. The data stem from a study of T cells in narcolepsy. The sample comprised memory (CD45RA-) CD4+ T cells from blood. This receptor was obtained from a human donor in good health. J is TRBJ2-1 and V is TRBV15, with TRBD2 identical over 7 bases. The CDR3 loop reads CATSRGKASGYNEQFF. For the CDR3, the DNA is TGTGCCACCAGCAGAGGAAAGGCTAGCGGCTACAATGAGCAGTTCTTC.